The TCR beta chain described here comes from a study of T cell responses to AZD1222 COVID-19 vaccine. TCRdb keeps only in-frame clones here, not all; method: immunoSEQ multiplex PCR. The sample lists roughly 120,000 clones, 90% to 95% occurring once. Germline CDR1 is WNHNN and CDR2 is SYGVQD (reference sequence). This CDR3 contains 15 residues. The V gene lost 3 bases and the J gene lost 0 bases, with 10 bases spanning the gap. The chain links TRBV10-1 to TRBJ2-3, with D possibly being TRBD1 (6 bases). The receptor was derived from an adult in good health. This material consisted of peripheral blood, taken on day 0 of AZD1222 vaccination. CDR3 sequence reads: CASSEGTSSTDTQYF. CDR3 DNA: TGCGCCAGCAGTGAAGGGACATCTAGCACAGATACGCAGTATTTT.